One and the same sample provided the 11 T cell receptor beta chains below, sequenced in a study of OX40 agonist ivuxolimab in advanced cancers. Sequenced by immunoSEQ multiplex PCR; TCRdb stores in-frame clones only, minus some. The sample contains 20,000 to 25,000 clones, more than 80% of which appear only once. The sequences come from CD4+ or CD8+ T cells sorted from blood, collected in a trial of the OX40 agonist ivuxolimab. These receptors all stem from an adult with an advanced solid tumor such as melanoma, head and neck, liver or kidney cancer.

V usage is TRBV7-3 and J usage is TRBJ2-3, with a tentative D call TRBD2 (6 bases). Trimming took off 4 bases at V and 0 bases at J, with 11 bases between the two ends. From germline, CDR1 is SGHTA and CDR2 FQGTGA. The CDR3 contains 15 residues. The DNA of the CDR3 is TGTGCCAGCAGCTCGGGACTCCCTAGCACAGATACGCAGTATTTT. Encoded protein: CASSSGLPSTDTQYF.

J is TRBJ2-3 and V is TRBV7-3, with no clear D. The germline V and J ends were trimmed by 8 bases and 6 bases, with 9 bases remaining between them. CDR3 length: 11 residues. Germline CDR1 is SGHTA and CDR2 is FQGTGA. The CDR3 coding sequence is TGTGCCAGCGGCCATGGGGATACGCAGTATTTT. This gives the protein CASGHGDTQYF.

This chain joins TRBV28 and TRBJ1-1; no definite D call. The V gene lost 2 bases and the J gene lost 1 base, with 8 bases spanning the gap. Looked up from germline, CDR1 is MDHEN and CDR2 is SYDVKM. CDR3 size: 14 residues. CDR3 sequence: CASSLGLQNTEAFF. CDR3 coding DNA: TGTGCCAGCAGTTTAGGACTTCAGAACACTGAAGCTTTCTTT.

This clone was picked up one time. V usage is TRBV19 and J usage is TRBJ2-2; D possibly corresponds to TRBD2 (6 bases). The CDR3 runs to 16 residues. Germline V lookup: CDR1 LNHDA, CDR2 SQIVND (reference sequence). V gave up 7 bases and J gave up 7 bases, with 22 bases separating them. Here the CDR3 DNA reads TGTGCCAGTAAAGTTCCGGGACTCCGTCGCAACGGGGAGCTGTTTTTT. Protein product: CASKVPGLRRNGELFF. The whole variable domain, remainder taken from reference TRBV19 and TRBJ2-2, is DGGITQSPKYLFRKEGQNVTLSCEQNLNHDAMYWYRQDPGQGLRLIYYSQIVNDFQKGDIAEGYSVSREKKESFPLTVTSAQKNPTAFYLCASKVPGLRRNGELFFGEGSRLTVL.

The genes are TRBV2 and TRBJ1-5; D gene ambiguous. This CDR3 has 14 residues. CDR1 is SNHLY and CDR2 is FYNNEI in the germline V gene. The V and J ends lost 3 bases and 0 bases respectively, with 6 bases between them. CDR3 DNA sequence: TGTGCCAGCAGTGAGGCATTTAGCAATCAGCCCCAGCATTTT. Its protein product is CASSEAFSNQPQHF. The full variable domain, in which reference TRBV2 and TRBJ1-5 provide the parts outside the CDR3, is EPEVTQTPSHQVTQMGQEVILRCVPISNHLYFYWYRQILGQKVEFLVSFYNNEISEKSEIFDDQFSVERPDGSNFTLKIRSTKLEDSAMYFCASSEAFSNQPQHFGDGTRLSIL.

This chain connects TRBV5-6 to TRBJ1-5; possibly TRBD1 for D (6 bases). The germline V gene encodes CDR1 SGHDT and CDR2 YYEEEE. Trimming removed 4 bases from V and 13 bases from J, with 15 bases in between. CDR3 length: 12 residues. The CDR3 loop is CASSEQGGGQHF. The CDR3 region has the DNA TGTGCCAGCAGCGAACAGGGAGGCGGACAGCATTTT. Full variable domain (outside the CDR3, taken from reference TRBV5-6 and TRBJ1-5): DAGVTQSPTHLIKTRGQQVTLRCSPKSGHDTVSWYQQALGQGPQFIFQYYEEEERQRGNFPDRFSGHQFPNYSSELNVNALLLGDSALYLCASSEQGGGQHFGDGTRLSIL.

The CDR3, as DNA: TGTGCCAGCAGTTTAGGCGCTTCCGGGGAGCTGTTTTTT. This gives the protein CASSLGASGELFF. The chain is built from TRBV27 and TRBJ2-2; no reliable D call. The germline gives CDR1 MNHEY, CDR2 SMNVEV (reference sequence). Trimming pared 2 bases from V and 6 bases from J, leaving 7 bases between. The CDR3 extends over 13 amino acids.

The V gene is TRBV19, the J gene TRBJ2-1; 7 bases map to TRBD1. V was pared by 5 bases and J by 4 bases, with 8 bases of the junction left unmatched. The CDR3 covers 15 residues. Germline CDR1 and CDR2: LNHDA and SQIVND (reference sequence). CDR3 bases: TGTGCCAGTAGTGCCCGGGACAGACTATACAATGAGCAGTTCTTC. Translating gives CASSARDRLYNEQFF.

The chain couples TRBV19 to TRBJ2-2; no definite D call. The CDR3 covers 12 residues. Trimming cost V 6 bases and J 3 bases, with 5 bases left between them. Germline CDR1 is LNHDA and CDR2 is SQIVND (reference sequence). CDR3 protein: CASRGYTGELFF. DNA of the CDR3: TGTGCCAGTAGAGGTTACACCGGGGAGCTGTTTTTT. Based on the CDR3 plus reference TRBV19 and TRBJ2-2, the full variable domain is DGGITQSPKYLFRKEGQNVTLSCEQNLNHDAMYWYRQDPGQGLRLIYYSQIVNDFQKGDIAEGYSVSREKKESFPLTVTSAQKNPTAFYLCASRGYTGELFFGEGSRLTVL.

The chain employs TRBV7-3 and TRBJ1-5, with D perhaps TRBD1 (5 bases). The CDR3 is made up of 14 amino acids. Per germline, CDR1 SGHTA and CDR2 FQGTGA. The V end was cut by 8 bases, the J end by 7 bases, with 18 bases between. CDR3: CASSLWGVGQPQHF. CDR3 bases: TGTGCCAGCTCACTGTGGGGGGTCGGACAGCCCCAGCATTTT.

The chain combines TRBV28 with TRBJ2-6; D might be TRBD1 (6 bases). From germline, CDR1 is MDHEN and CDR2 SYDVKM. This CDR3 is 16 amino acids long. The V end was cut by 2 bases, the J end by 4 bases, with 12 bases between. CDR3 bases: TGTGCCAGCAGTTTACTCACAGGGCCCGGGGCCAACGTCCTGACTTTC. Protein sequence: CASSLLTGPGANVLTF.